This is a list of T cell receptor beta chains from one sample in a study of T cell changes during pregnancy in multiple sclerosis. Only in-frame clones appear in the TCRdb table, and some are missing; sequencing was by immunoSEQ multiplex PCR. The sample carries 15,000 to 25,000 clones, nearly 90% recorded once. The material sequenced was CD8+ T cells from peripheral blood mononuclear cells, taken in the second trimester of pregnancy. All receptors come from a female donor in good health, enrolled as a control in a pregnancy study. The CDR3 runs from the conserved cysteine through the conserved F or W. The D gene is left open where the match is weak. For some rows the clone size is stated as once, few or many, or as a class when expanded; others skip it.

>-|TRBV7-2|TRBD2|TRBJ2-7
CASSGLAGVDEQYF
TGTGCCAGCAGCGGACTAGCGGGAGTGGACGAGCAGTACTTC
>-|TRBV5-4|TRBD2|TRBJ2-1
CASSPDSGRGSDEQFF
TGTGCCAGCAGCCCGGATAGCGGGAGGGGGTCGGATGAGCAGTTCTTC
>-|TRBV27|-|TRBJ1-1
CASSSHTFMNTEAFF
TGTGCCAGCAGTTCACACACGTTCATGAACACTGAAGCTTTCTTT
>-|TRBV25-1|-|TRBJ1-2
CASSESGTYGYTF
TGTGCCAGCAGTGAATCCGGGACATATGGCTACACCTTC
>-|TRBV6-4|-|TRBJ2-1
CASSPQVGGGDEQFF
TGTGCCAGCAGCCCTCAAGTTGGGGGAGGCGATGAGCAGTTCTTC
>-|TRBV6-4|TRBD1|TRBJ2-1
CASSDSEGAGHNEQFF
TGTGCCAGCAGTGACTCCGAGGGGGCCGGTCACAATGAGCAGTTCTTC
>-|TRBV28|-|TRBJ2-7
CASSFRFSGNHEQYF
TGTGCCAGCAGTTTTCGTTTTTCCGGGAACCACGAGCAGTACTTC
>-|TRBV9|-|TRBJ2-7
CASSPHSGPTYEQYF
TGTGCCAGCAGCCCTCATAGCGGACCGACCTACGAGCAGTACTTC
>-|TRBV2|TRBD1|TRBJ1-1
CASIPGPTGGLVLDTEAFF
TGTGCCAGCATCCCCGGTCCTACAGGGGGCCTTGTGTTGGACACTGAAGCTTTCTTT
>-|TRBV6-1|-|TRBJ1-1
CASSEALQGGTEAFF
TGTGCCAGCAGTGAAGCGCTACAGGGAGGGACTGAAGCTTTCTTT
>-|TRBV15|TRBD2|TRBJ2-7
CATSTTSGVHSEQYF
TGTGCCACCAGCACAACTAGCGGGGTTCACTCCGAGCAGTACTTC
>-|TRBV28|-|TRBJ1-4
CASSFWKQEGEKLFF
TGTGCCAGCAGTTTCTGGAAGCAAGAGGGCGAAAAACTGTTTTTT
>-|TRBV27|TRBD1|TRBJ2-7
CASSLYRDRGYEQYF
TGTGCCAGCAGTCTCTACCGGGACAGGGGCTACGAGCAGTACTTC
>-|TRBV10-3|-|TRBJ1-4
CAISMREKLFF
TGTGCCATCAGTATGCGTGAAAAACTGTTTTTT
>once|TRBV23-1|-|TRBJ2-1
CASSQSDQTTTGEQFF
TGCGCCAGCAGTCAATCAGACCAGACTACAACGGGTGAGCAGTTCTTC
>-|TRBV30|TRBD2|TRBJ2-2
CAWRRPSSGGGNTGELFF
TGTGCCTGGAGAAGACCTTCTAGCGGGGGAGGGAACACCGGGGAGCTGTTTTTT